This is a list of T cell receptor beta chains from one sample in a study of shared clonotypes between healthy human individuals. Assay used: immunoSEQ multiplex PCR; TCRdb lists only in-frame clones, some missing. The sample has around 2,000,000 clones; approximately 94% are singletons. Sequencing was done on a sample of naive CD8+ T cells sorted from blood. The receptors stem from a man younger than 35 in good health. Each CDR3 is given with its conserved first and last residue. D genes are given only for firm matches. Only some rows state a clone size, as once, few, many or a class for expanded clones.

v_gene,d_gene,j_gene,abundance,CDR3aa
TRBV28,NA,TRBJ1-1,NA,CASSFRDIFEAFF
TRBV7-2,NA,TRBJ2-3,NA,CASSLGSGDVPDTQYF
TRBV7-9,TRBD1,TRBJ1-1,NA,CASSLSQGANTEAFF
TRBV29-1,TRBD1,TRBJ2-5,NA,CSVVRDRDPLVGMETQYF
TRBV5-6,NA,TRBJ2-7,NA,CASSLDGGRSYEQYF
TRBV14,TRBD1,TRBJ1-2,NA,CASSHWDSLYGYTF
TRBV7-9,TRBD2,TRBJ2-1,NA,CASRITLAIYNEQFF
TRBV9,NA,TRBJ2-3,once,CASSVGWGPDTQYF
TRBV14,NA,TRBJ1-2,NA,CASSQVVGNYGYTF
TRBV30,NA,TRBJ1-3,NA,CAWTDYREVSGNTIYF
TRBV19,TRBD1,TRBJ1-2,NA,CASSIGTGALYGYTF
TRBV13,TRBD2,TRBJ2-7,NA,CASSPGLAGGCEQYF
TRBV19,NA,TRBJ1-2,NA,CASLGASIGYTF
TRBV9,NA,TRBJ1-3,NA,CASSVDRDGWSGNTIYF
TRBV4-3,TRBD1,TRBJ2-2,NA,CASSQNHRGTGELFF
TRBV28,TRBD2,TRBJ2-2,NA,CASSFREGLNTGELFF
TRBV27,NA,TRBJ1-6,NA,CASSLRRGTDYNSPLHF